This T cell receptor beta chain is drawn from a study of blood T cell repertoires in COVID-19. Study context: The United States, Italy and Spain supplied acute and convalescent COVID-19 samples.

Data came from immunoSEQ multiplex PCR; TCRdb stores just in-frame clones and leaves some out. The table has a few hundred thousand clones, roughly 90% seen once. V shed 1 base and J shed 1 base, with 10 bases lying between them. The CDR3 is made up of 15 amino acids. Germline V gives CDR1 SGHTA, CDR2 FQGNSA. Sequenced material: PBMCs or T cells enriched from blood (not recorded which). The rearrangement uses TRBV7-2 and TRBJ1-1; D uncertain. This TCR was recovered from a woman between 35 and 50 years old who had recovered from COVID-19. The CDR3: CASSLGPGQNTEAFF. CDR3 bases: TGTGCCAGCAGCTTAGGGCCAGGCCAGAACACTGAAGCTTTCTTT. The whole variable domain, filled in from reference TRBV7-2 and TRBJ1-1, reads GAGVSQSPSNKVTEKGKDVELRCDPISGHTALYWYRQSLGQGLEFLIYFQGNSAPDKSGLPSDRFSAERTGGSVSTLTIQRTQQEDSAVYLCASSLGPGQNTEAFFGQGTRLTVV.